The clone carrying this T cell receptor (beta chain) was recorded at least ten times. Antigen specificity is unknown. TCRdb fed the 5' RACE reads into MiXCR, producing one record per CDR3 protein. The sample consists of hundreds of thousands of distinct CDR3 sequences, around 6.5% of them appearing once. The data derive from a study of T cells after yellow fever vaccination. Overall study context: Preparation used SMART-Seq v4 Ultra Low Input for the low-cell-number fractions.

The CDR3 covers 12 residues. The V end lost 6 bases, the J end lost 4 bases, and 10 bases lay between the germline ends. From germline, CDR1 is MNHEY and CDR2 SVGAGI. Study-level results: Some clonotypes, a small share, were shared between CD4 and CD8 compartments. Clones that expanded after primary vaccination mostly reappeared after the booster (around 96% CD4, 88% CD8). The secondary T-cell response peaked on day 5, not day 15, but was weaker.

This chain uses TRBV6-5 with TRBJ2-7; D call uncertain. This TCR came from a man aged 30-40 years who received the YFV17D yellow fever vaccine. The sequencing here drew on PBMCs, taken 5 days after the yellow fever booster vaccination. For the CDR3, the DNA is TGTGCCAGCAGCAGTACAGAATACGAGCAGTACTTC. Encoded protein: CASSSTEYEQYF.